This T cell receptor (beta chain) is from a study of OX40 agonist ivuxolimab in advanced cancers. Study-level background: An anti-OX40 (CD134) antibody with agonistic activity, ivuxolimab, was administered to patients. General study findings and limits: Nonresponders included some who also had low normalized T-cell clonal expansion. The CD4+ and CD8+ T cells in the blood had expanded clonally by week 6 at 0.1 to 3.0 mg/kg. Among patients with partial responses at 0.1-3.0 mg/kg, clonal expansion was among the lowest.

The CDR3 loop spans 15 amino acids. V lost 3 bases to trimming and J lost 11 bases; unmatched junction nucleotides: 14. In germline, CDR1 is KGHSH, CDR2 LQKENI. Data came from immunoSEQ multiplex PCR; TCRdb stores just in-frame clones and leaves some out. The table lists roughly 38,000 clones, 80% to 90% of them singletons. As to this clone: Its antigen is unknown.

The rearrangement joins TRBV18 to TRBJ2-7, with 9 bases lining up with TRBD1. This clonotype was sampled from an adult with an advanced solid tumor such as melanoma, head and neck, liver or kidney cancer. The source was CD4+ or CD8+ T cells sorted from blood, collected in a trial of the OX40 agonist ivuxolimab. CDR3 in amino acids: CASSPGYRTGEMKYF. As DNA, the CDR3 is TGTGCCAGCTCACCCGGCTACCGGACAGGGGAAATGAAGTACTTC.